Listed below are T cell receptor beta chains from one sample, sequenced in a study of T cells after yellow fever vaccination. In TCRdb, the 5' RACE reads were re-called with MiXCR into one record per CDR3 protein. The top ten clones hold less than 0.95% of a sample with under 150,000 distinct CDR3 sequences, 6.5% to 8.5% of them seen once. Source: CD4+ T cells sorted from PBMCs, taken 5 days after the yellow fever booster vaccination. These receptors were collected from a man aged 30 to 45 who received the YFV17D yellow fever vaccine. Each CDR3 is given with its conserved first and last residue. The D gene is left open where the match is weak. Clone size is given for some rows only: seen once, a few or many times, or a class if the clone is expanded.

>TRBV9|14|-|many|TRBJ2-5
CASSVARTGETQYF
TGTGCCAGCAGCGTAGCTAGGACGGGAGAGACCCAGTACTTC
>TRBV6-1|14|TRBD2|many|TRBJ2-3
CASNLGDYTDTQYF
TGTGCCAGCAATCTGGGGGACTACACAGATACGCAGTATTTT
>TRBV5-1|15|-|many|TRBJ2-6
CASRMMDTGANVLTF
TGCGCCAGCAGGATGATGGACACTGGGGCCAACGTCCTGACTTTC
>TRBV20-1|15|-|many|TRBJ2-1
CSARDWRGANNEQFF
TGCAGTGCTAGAGATTGGAGGGGGGCCAACAATGAGCAGTTCTTC
>TRBV20-1|13|TRBD2|many|TRBJ2-4
CSARGLAGDIQYF
TGCAGTGCTAGAGGGCTAGCGGGAGACATTCAGTACTTC
>TRBV18|13|-|few|TRBJ1-1
CASSPRGLAEAFF
TGTGCCAGCTCACCACGGGGCCTTGCTGAAGCTTTCTTT
>TRBV30|12|-|many|TRBJ2-3
CAWGNLADTQYF
TGTGCCTGGGGTAACCTAGCAGATACGCAGTATTTT
>TRBV7-2|15|-|few|TRBJ2-7
CASSLGSGAFYEQYF
TGTGCCAGCAGCTTAGGGTCGGGAGCTTTCTACGAGCAGTACTTC
>TRBV7-2|16|TRBD2|many|TRBJ2-1
CASSKRTSGRVDEQFF
TGTGCCAGCAGCAAGCGGACTAGCGGGAGGGTTGATGAGCAGTTCTTC
>TRBV6-2/TRBV6-3|15|TRBD1|many|TRBJ1-5
CASTLRQGGNQPQHF
TGTGCCAGTACCCTGAGACAGGGTGGCAATCAGCCCCAGCATTTT
>TRBV5-1|18|TRBD2|many|TRBJ2-3
CASSQGTSGATSTDTQYF
TGCGCCAGCAGCCAAGGGACTAGCGGGGCTACTAGCACAGATACGCAGTATTTT
>TRBV10-3|15|TRBD2|many|TRBJ2-3
CAISEVSGSADTQYF
TGTGCCATCAGTGAGGTTAGCGGGAGTGCGGATACGCAGTATTTT
>TRBV21-1|17|-|many|TRBJ2-7
CASSTIKWGPKGCEQYF
TGTGCCAGCAGCACTATAAAATGGGGCCCCAAGGGCTGCGAGCAGTACTTC
>TRBV18|11|TRBD1|many|TRBJ2-1
CASSPGQGLIF
TGTGCCAGCTCACCGGGACAGGGGCTTATCTTC
>TRBV20-1|16|TRBD2|-|TRBJ2-2
CCARGRGARGPGELFF
TGCTGTGCTAGAGGGAGGGGCGCAAGGGGTCCCGGGGAGCTGTTTTTT
>TRBV28|12|-|many|TRBJ2-7
CATYIPGYEQYF
TGTGCCACCTATATCCCGGGCTACGAGCAGTACTTC
>TRBV12-3/TRBV12-4|13|-|many|TRBJ1-2
CASSLRGGYGYTF
TGTGCCAGCAGTTTACGGGGAGGCTATGGCTACACCTTC
>TRBV5-1|16|TRBD1|many|TRBJ2-7
CASSIDGTGSSYEQYF
TGCGCCAGCAGCATAGACGGGACAGGGAGCTCCTACGAGCAGTACTTC
>TRBV5-1|15|TRBD1|many|TRBJ1-3
CASSLEGAQGNTIYF
TGCGCCAGCAGCTTGGAGGGGGCGCAGGGAAACACCATATATTTT
>TRBV4-3|16|TRBD2|many|TRBJ2-7
CASSQAPRQRGYEQYF
TGCGCCAGCAGCCAAGCCCCCCGGCAGCGGGGCTACGAGCAGTACTTC
>TRBV6-5|17|-|many|TRBJ2-7
CASSYSGDRTPGYEQYF
TGTGCCAGCAGTTACTCGGGTGACCGCACTCCGGGCTACGAGCAGTACTTC
>TRBV19|16|-|few|TRBJ2-1
CASTRPASKDYNEQFF
TGTGCCAGTACCCGCCCGGCTAGCAAAGACTACAATGAGCAGTTCTTC
>TRBV20-1|14|TRBD2|few|TRBJ2-1
CSAGLAGIKGEQFF
TGCAGTGCTGGACTAGCGGGTATAAAGGGTGAGCAGTTCTTC
>TRBV18|13|TRBD2|many|TRBJ2-7
CATTSEYSYEQYF
TGTGCCACTACTAGCGAATACTCCTACGAGCAGTACTTC
>TRBV28|14|-|few|TRBJ2-5
CASRSLGGVETQYF
TGTGCCAGCCGCAGTCTAGGGGGAGTGGAAACCCAGTACTTC
>TRBV9|15|-|many|TRBJ1-1
CASSGQPYLLSEAFF
TGTGCCAGCAGCGGACAACCTTACCTTTTATCTGAAGCTTTCTTT
>TRBV11-1|21|TRBD2|many|TRBJ2-1
CASSSLTGTSGRALTYNEQFF
TGTGCCAGCAGCTCGCTAACCGGGACTAGCGGGAGGGCCCTGACCTACAATGAGCAGTTCTTC
>TRBV7-2|16|TRBD2|many|TRBJ2-1
CASSYRPGLSDNEQFF
TGTGCCAGCAGCTACCGACCGGGACTATCAGACAATGAGCAGTTCTTC
>TRBV29-1|13|TRBD2|many|TRBJ2-3
CSWASGNTDTQYF
TGCAGCTGGGCTAGCGGTAACACAGATACGCAGTATTTT
>TRBV14|15|-|many|TRBJ1-1
CASSQVGGGATEAFF
TGTGCCAGCAGCCAAGTCGGCGGCGGGGCCACTGAAGCTTTCTTT
>TRBV6-5|11|-|many|TRBJ2-5
CASSYGETQYF
TGTGCCAGCAGTTACGGAGAGACCCAGTACTTC
>TRBV10-3|14|-|many|TRBJ2-1
CAITSGQGGNEQFF
TGTGCCATCACCTCAGGACAGGGAGGGAATGAGCAGTTCTTC